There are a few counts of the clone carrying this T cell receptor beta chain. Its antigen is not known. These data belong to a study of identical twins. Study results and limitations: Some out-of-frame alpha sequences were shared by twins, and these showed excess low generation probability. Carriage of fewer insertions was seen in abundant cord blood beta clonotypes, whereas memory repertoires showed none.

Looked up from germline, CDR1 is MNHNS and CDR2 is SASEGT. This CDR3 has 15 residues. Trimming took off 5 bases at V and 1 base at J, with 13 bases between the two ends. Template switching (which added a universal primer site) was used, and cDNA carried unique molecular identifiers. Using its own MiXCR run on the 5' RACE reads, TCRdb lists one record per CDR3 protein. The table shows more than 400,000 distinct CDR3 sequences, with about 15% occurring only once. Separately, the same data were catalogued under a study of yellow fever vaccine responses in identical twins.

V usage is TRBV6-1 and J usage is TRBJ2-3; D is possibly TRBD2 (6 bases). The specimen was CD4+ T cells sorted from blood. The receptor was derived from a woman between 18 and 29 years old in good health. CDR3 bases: TGTGCCAGCAGTACCGGGACTCCGCGCACAGATACGCAGTATTTT. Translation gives CASSTGTPRTDTQYF.